These T cell receptor beta chains were read from a single sample in a study of T-cell reconstitution after alpha-beta-depleted transplantation in children. TCRdb fed the PCR reads into MiXCR, producing one record per CDR3 protein. The table records about 640,000 distinct CDR3 sequences, roughly 13% of them present only once. Sequenced here: PBMCs, mostly from graft donor cells, sampled 360 days after TCRalphabeta/CD19-depleted stem cell transplant. The origin of the receptors is a male patient between 5 and 17 years old who had a stem cell transplant for acute myeloid leukemia, so the T cells may come from the graft donor. The conserved cysteine and the conserved F or W are not part of the CDR3 here. Some rows have no size entry. The others give once, few or many, or a class for an expanded clone.

>few|TRBV6-5
ASSYWSGGRHEQY
>few|TRBV7-8
ASKQRESSDEQF
>.|TRBV28
ASSCSSNLTQLANEQF
>.|TRBV29-1
SVGTPGEQF
>few|TRBV20-1
SARDLRRGETQY
>few|TRBV4-3
ASSQDHTSGDYEQY
>.|TRBV14
ASSQGQFGQY
>.|TRBV28
ASSSGTIILREQY
>.|TRBV18
ASSPSGPISYNEQF
>few|TRBV7-2
ASSLPGTQETQY
>few|TRBV7-6
ASSLGTGGTEQF
>.|TRBV9
ASSVVGGDLLT
>.|TRBV19
ASSITGSGSYEQY
>few|TRBV4-3
ASSQDVAGSTDTQY
>.|TRBV2
ASRWVAYEQN
>.|TRBV28
ASSSGQGDGYT
>once|TRBV7-2
ACSQTSGRRGEQF
>.|TRBV4-2
ASTPTVGSETQY
>many|TRBV5-5
ASRIEREIYEQY
>.|TRBV18
ASSPGGGYYNEQF
>.|TRBV15
ATRQGYGYT
>many|TRBV5-1
ASSLVLYNEQF
>.|TRBV30
AWSVTGLEQY
>few|TRBV7-8
ASSFSVKAWIGDTEAF
>.|TRBV6-4
ASSRGQGGTGELF
>many|TRBV6-2/TRBV6-3
ASSSLSGIQY
>many|TRBV6-2/TRBV6-3
ASSYSDRRQETQY
>.|TRBV6-1
ASSWDRAWEQY
>.|TRBV12-3/TRBV12-4
ASSFEGQSNTGELF
>many|TRBV13
ASSRGGTGYTGELF
>few|TRBV4-3
ASSQDSGWTYNEQF
>.|TRBV21-1
ASSFGSGRTEQF
>few|TRBV28
ASSSQGQENTEAF
>.|TRBV5-1
ASRAVGRMNTEAF
>.|TRBV6-1
ASSRPTKSYNEQF
>many|TRBV24-1
ATSDDDRGPLSSYNEQF
>few|TRBV20-1
SARDLRDSYEQY
>many|TRBV12-3/TRBV12-4
ASSPDRRGSPLH
>.|TRBV14
ASSHRAQEQY
>.|TRBV6-1
ASKLQGAKEKLF
>many|TRBV12-3/TRBV12-4
ASSSNRGGNTEAF
>.|TRBV7-3
ASSLRTSGTYPHNEQF
>.|TRBV24-1
ATRSSGAETQY
>many|TRBV20-1
SASSPSGDTQY
>few|TRBV5-6
ASSLFRLQGRFEQY
>many|TRBV21-1
ASNPACPFLKKQF
>.|TRBV5-1
ASSHDRRTSGSLFGSNEQF
>few|TRBV10-3
AISEYRVKSSGNTIY
>many|TRBV12-3/TRBV12-4
ASSPTGDGASYNEQF
>many|TRBV12-3/TRBV12-4
ASKPRGYNEQF
>many|TRBV11-2
ASSLGLQSYEQY
>few|TRBV5-1
ASSSELTRPEDIQY
>few|TRBV11-2
ASSLDPGTYEQY
>few|TRBV27
ASSSWSEDEQY
>few|TRBV24-1
ATAGPDTQGRYGYGYT